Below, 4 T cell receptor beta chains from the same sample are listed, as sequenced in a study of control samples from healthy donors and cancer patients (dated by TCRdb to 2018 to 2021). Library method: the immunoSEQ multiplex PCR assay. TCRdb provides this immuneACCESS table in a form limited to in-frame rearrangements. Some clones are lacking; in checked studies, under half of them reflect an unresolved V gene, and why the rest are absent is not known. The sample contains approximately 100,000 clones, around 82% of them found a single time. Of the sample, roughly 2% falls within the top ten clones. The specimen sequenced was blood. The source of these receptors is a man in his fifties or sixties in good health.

CDR3: CASSFIPGNSPLHF. CDR3 nucleotides: TGTGCCAGCAGCTTCATCCCGGGTAATTCACCCCTCCACTTT. The chain is built from TRBV7-9 and TRBJ1-6; no reliable D call. The V end lost 3 bases, the J end lost 6 bases, and 9 bases lay between the germline ends. Germline V gene data show CDR1 as SEHNR and CDR2 as FQNEAQ (reference sequence). The CDR3 length is 14 residues.

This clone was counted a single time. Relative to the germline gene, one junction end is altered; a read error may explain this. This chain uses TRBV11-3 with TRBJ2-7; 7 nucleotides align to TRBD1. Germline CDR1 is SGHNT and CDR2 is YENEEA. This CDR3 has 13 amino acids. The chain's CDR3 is CASSRGTGQEPYF. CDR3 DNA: TGTGCCAGCAGCCGCGGTACTGGACAGGAGCCGTACTTC.

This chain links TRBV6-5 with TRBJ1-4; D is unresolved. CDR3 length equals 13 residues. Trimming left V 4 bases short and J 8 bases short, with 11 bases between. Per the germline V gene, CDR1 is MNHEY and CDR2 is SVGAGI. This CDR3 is CASSSSILEKLFF. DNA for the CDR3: TGTGCCAGCAGTTCGAGTATTTTGGAAAAACTGTTTTTT.

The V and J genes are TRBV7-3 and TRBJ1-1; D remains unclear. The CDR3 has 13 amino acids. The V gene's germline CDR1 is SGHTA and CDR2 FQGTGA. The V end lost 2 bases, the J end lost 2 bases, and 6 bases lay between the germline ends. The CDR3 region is CASSLRYNTEAFF. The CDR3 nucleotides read TGTGCCAGCAGCTTACGGTACAACACTGAAGCTTTCTTT.